This TCR beta chain was identified in a study of T cells after yellow fever vaccination. TCRdb reprocessed the 5' RACE reads with MiXCR, giving one entry per CDR3 protein. The sample lists hundreds of thousands of distinct CDR3 sequences, around a sixth occurring once. Germline assignment: CDR1 MNHEY and CDR2 SVGAGI. The V end was cut by 2 bases, the J end by 2 bases, with 10 bases between. There are 15 residues in the CDR3. The clonotype originates from a man aged 18 to 30 who received the YFV17D yellow fever vaccine. J is TRBJ2-1 and V is TRBV6-5; D is possibly TRBD1 (6 bases). The sample was PBMCs, taken roughly 5 days after the first yellow fever vaccination. The CDR3 bases are TGTGCCAGCAGTTACGGGCGACAGGCCTACAATGAGCAGTTCTTC. Translated, it gives CASSYGRQAYNEQFF.